Detailed here is one T cell receptor beta chain. The specificity of this receptor is unknown. No much larger clonotype is one base removed from it; base qualities were not supplied. TCRbeta CDR3 regions were amplified from genomic DNA by means of the immunoSEQ Assay, a bias-controlled multiplex PCR. The authors' pipeline ran thus. Nucleated cell counts per sample were estimated from amplification of reference gene primers within the assay. To quantify the absolute abundance of each unique TCRbeta CDR3 rearrangement, sequence reads were collapsed and filtered. For each sample, productive Simpson clonality was calculated as the square root of Simpson's diversity index across productive rearrangements. TCRdb mirrors the immuneACCESS table, restricted to in-frame sequences. Some clones are absent from its copies; in checked studies, under half trace to an unresolved V gene, and the reason for the others is unknown. V and J calls plus clone size are reproduced from that table; the DNA served to infer D and trimming. For this sample there are approximately 100,000 clones; approximately 84% appear just once. The ten top clones hold over 9.5% of the sample.

V loses 6 bases, J loses 2 bases, and the germline ends lie 10 bases apart. The germline V gene (reference sequence) provides CDR1 SEHNR and CDR2 FQNEAQ. From cysteine to phenylalanine, the CDR3 is 13 amino acids long. Left in the record is the CDR3 DNA by itself, 39 bases read in frame from the first base. This specimen comes from a study of blood T cell repertoires in COVID-19 (dated by TCRdb to 2019 to 2021). About the full investigation: The collaborator samples originated in the United States, Italy and Spain and spanned the acute and convalescent phases of COVID-19. The material from the prospective study consisted of cDNA or gDNA derived from T cells, B-cell-depleted T cells, or PBMCs. The dataset comprised deeply sampled blood TCRbeta repertoires from subjects exposed to, actively infected with, or recovered from COVID-19. The repertoires were made available in a free public database intended to serve as a resource for research on the immune response to SARS-CoV-2. Samples were obtained from the ongoing ImmuneRACE study (first 160 participants) and from about 1,300 subjects provided by 6 global collaborators. Sample metadata almost always included a de-identified subject ID, COVID-19 status, age in years and sex. HLA class I and class II types, where available, came from metadata supplied by the sample provider rather than from assay-based typing. Points the paper makes about the study in general: The quantity of clinical and demographic metadata differed by source and by participant and was supplied without curation.

Collaborating institutions collected whole blood in K2EDTA tubes following their own protocols. Collaborator samples were shipped for TCRbeta analysis as frozen whole blood, isolated PBMCs, or DNA extracted from either sample type. Sequenced: peripheral blood. This receptor was identified in a man between 65 and 85 years old with acute or convalescent COVID-19. The chain couples TRBV7-9 to TRBJ1-1; the D gene cannot be named for sure. The CDR3 loop reads CASSIAQNTEAFF. The DNA reads as follows: TGTGCCAGCAGTATCGCACAAAACACTGAAGCTTTCTTT.